This entry lists 27 T cell receptor beta chains sequenced from one sample in a study of T cell responses to AZD1222 COVID-19 vaccine. Libraries were prepared by immunoSEQ multiplex PCR; TCRdb keeps only in-frame clonotypes and omits some of them. This sample has about 27,000 clones, with approximately 92% found just once. This specimen was peripheral blood, taken 28 days after the second AZD1222 dose. The receptors come from an adult who received the AZD1222 COVID-19 vaccine.

J is TRBJ1-2 and V is TRBV6-6; 8 positions agree with TRBD1. The CDR3 extends over 16 amino acids. Germline CDR1 is MNHNY and CDR2 is SVGAGI (reference sequence). V gave up 6 bases and J gave up 3 bases; unmatched junction bases: 12. CDR3 DNA: TGTGCCAGCAGGTATCCCCAGGGGGCTCGTGACTATGGCTACACCTTC. This translates into CASRYPQGARDYGYTF.

V usage is TRBV19 and J usage is TRBJ2-7; D might be TRBD2 (5 bases). The CDR3 spans 13 residues. Between the trimmed V and J ends, which lost 5 bases and 6 bases, there was a span of 14 bases. Germline CDR1 LNHDA, CDR2 SQIVND (reference sequence). CDR3: CASSGRVSIEQYF. CDR3 DNA sequence: TGTGCCAGTAGTGGGCGGGTCAGTATCGAGCAGTACTTC. Filled out from reference TRBV19 and TRBJ2-7, the complete variable domain reads DGGITQSPKYLFRKEGQNVTLSCEQNLNHDAMYWYRQDPGQGLRLIYYSQIVNDFQKGDIAEGYSVSREKKESFPLTVTSAQKNPTAFYLCASSGRVSIEQYFGPGTRLTVT.

The rearrangement uses TRBV5-1 and TRBJ1-2; D remains ambiguous. Germline CDR1 reads SGHRS; CDR2 reads YFSETQ. Trimming left V 0 bases short and J 8 bases short, with 14 bases between. The CDR3 extends over 14 amino acids. In DNA, the CDR3 is TGCGCCAGCAGCTTGGTGGCGGGTAACGGCGGCTACACCTTC. Its protein product is CASSLVAGNGGYTF.

This clone was counted once. The rearrangement joins TRBV5-8 to TRBJ2-4; 10 bases line up with TRBD1. The ends lost 4 bases at V and 8 bases at J; junction bases unmatched: 3. The germline gives CDR1 SGHTS, CDR2 YDEGEE. The CDR3 is made up of 13 amino acids. The CDR3 nucleotides are TGTGCCAGCAGCGCGGGACAGGGGTACATTCAGTACTTC. It yields the protein CASSAGQGYIQYF.

The gene calls are TRBV2 and TRBJ1-5; possibly TRBD1 for D (6 bases). Germline CDR1 is SNHLY and CDR2 is FYNNEI. This CDR3 comprises 15 residues. V dropped 6 bases and J dropped 0 bases, with 12 bases sitting between them. The CDR3 region is CASRNGTLSNQPQHF. The CDR3 nucleotides are TGTGCCAGCAGGAACGGGACACTTAGCAATCAGCCCCAGCATTTT.

V is TRBV7-3 and J is TRBJ2-1; 7 bases line up with TRBD1. V shed 5 bases, J shed 1 base, and the junction held 5 bases outside the gene matches. CDR1 and CDR2 from the germline V gene are SGHTA and FQGTGA. CDR3 length: 15 residues. The CDR3 DNA reads as TGTGCCAGCAGCCCCCAACAGGGGTCCTACAATGAGCAGTTCTTC. This sequence encodes CASSPQQGSYNEQFF.

This rearrangement joins TRBV3-1 (or the pseudogene TRBV3-2) to TRBJ1-6; no definite D call. CDR3 length: 15 amino acids. V dropped 1 base and J dropped 9 bases, with 13 bases sitting between them. Germline V CDR1 and CDR2: LGHDT, YNNKEL (reference sequence). CDR3 residues: CASSQADNRGSPLHF. The CDR3 DNA sequence: TGTGCCAGCAGCCAAGCTGATAATCGTGGTTCACCCCTCCACTTT.

This chain uses TRBV6-5 with TRBJ2-5; D possibly corresponds to TRBD2 (6 bases). V lost 8 bases, J lost 4 bases, and 11 bases lay in between. The CDR3 extends over 12 amino acids. The germline V gene encodes CDR1 MNHEY and CDR2 SVGAGI. The CDR3 DNA follows: TGTGCCAGCGGACGGGAGCCAGAGACCCAGTACTTC. Its protein product is CASGREPETQYF.

The chain employs TRBV5-1 and TRBJ2-2, with TRBD1 matching over 10 bases. Per germline, CDR1 SGHRS and CDR2 YFSETQ. This CDR3 spans 16 amino acids. V lost 5 bases and J lost 8; bases outside the gene matches: 12. Here the CDR3 reads CASRPRTGGVSGELFF. The CDR3 DNA reads TGCGCCAGCAGACCCCGGACAGGGGGGGTATCGGGGGAGCTGTTTTTT.

The table lists this clone with a few counts. V and J are TRBV6-5 and TRBJ1-6, with D unclear. Looked up from germline, CDR1 is MNHEY and CDR2 is SVGAGI. With 1 base removed from V and 5 bases from J, the gap between germline ends came to 6 bases. The CDR3 spans 14 residues. The CDR3 DNA is TGTGCCAGCAGTTACTTGGCCAATAATTCACCCCTCCACTTT. Protein product: CASSYLANNSPLHF.

This sequence joins TRBV2 and TRBJ1-5, with D tentatively TRBD1 (5 bases). CDR1 and CDR2 (germline): SNHLY, FYNNEI. The CDR3 has 17 amino acids. The V end was cut by 0 bases, the J end by 1 base, with 13 bases between. The CDR3 region has the DNA TGTGCCAGCAGTGAAGCGATTGGGGGGAGCAGCAATCAGCCCCAGCATTTT. It codes for CASSEAIGGSSNQPQHF.

The chain has TRBV9 and TRBJ2-1, with D possibly being TRBD2 (5 bases). Looked up from germline, CDR1 is SGDLS and CDR2 is YYNGEE. V lost 0 bases and J 0 bases, leaving 13 bases between the germline ends. The CDR3 totals 17 residues. Here the CDR3 DNA reads TGTGCCAGCAGCGTAGCTCTGGGAGCTAGCTCCTACAATGAGCAGTTCTTC. Protein: CASSVALGASSYNEQFF.

V gene TRBV18 combines with J gene TRBJ2-5, with a weak D call TRBD1 (5 bases). Germline V gives CDR1 KGHSH, CDR2 LQKENI. Trimming cost V 1 base and J 3 bases, with 15 bases left between them. The CDR3 runs to 16 residues. CDR3 nucleotide sequence: TGTGCCAGCTCACCACTTCAAGGGGTCCAAAAAGAGACCCAGTACTTC. Translating gives CASSPLQGVQKETQYF.

The V call is TRBV7-2, the J call TRBJ2-3; TRBD1 is a possible D gene (5 bases). CDR1 and CDR2 (germline): SGHTA, FQGNSA. This CDR3 region has 15 residues. Trimming pared 2 bases from V and 4 bases from J, leaving 13 bases between. The chain's CDR3 is CASSLSLIGADTQYF. The CDR3, as DNA: TGTGCCAGCAGCTTAAGTCTAATAGGGGCAGATACGCAGTATTTT.

The chain carries TRBV6-5 and TRBJ2-1, with TRBD2 identical over 7 bases. V lost 8 bases to trimming and J lost 8 bases; unmatched junction nucleotides: 9. From germline, CDR1 is MNHEY and CDR2 SVGAGI. This CDR3 is 13 amino acids long. The CDR3 loop reads CASELGGSYEQFF. CDR3 coding DNA: TGTGCCAGCGAGCTAGGCGGGAGTTATGAGCAGTTCTTC.

This clone was detected only a few times. The rearrangement joins TRBV30 to TRBJ2-2; D is uncertain. Germline values: CDR1 GTSNPN, CDR2 SVGIG (reference sequence). Trimming pared 0 bases from V and 6 bases from J, leaving 8 bases between. The CDR3 extends over 13 amino acids. This CDR3 is CAWSVFGPGELFF. Here the CDR3 DNA reads TGTGCCTGGAGTGTTTTCGGTCCCGGGGAGCTGTTTTTT. Looking up the rest from reference TRBV30 and TRBJ2-2 gives the full variable domain: SQTIHQWPATLVQPVGSPLSLECTVEGTSNPNLYWYRQAAGRGLQLLFYSVGIGQISSEVPQNLSASRPQDRQFILSSKKLLLSDSGFYLCAWSVFGPGELFFGEGSRLTVL.

The chain combines TRBV12-3 or TRBV12-4 with TRBJ2-7; a possible D gene is TRBD1 (5 bases). The CDR3 covers 12 residues. V was cut by 2 bases and J by 4 bases, with 6 bases left in between. CDR3 nucleotides: TGTGCCAGCAGTTTACAGGGATACGAGCAGTACTTC. It encodes CASSLQGYEQYF.

The chain employs TRBV2 and TRBJ1-6, with D possibly being TRBD1 (6 bases). The CDR3 consists of 15 residues. Per the germline V gene, CDR1 is SNHLY and CDR2 is FYNNEI. V shed 2 bases and J shed 7 bases, with 12 bases lying between them. CDR3 sequence: CASSETQGKNSPLHF. CDR3 bases: TGTGCCAGCAGTGAAACGCAGGGGAAAAATTCACCCCTCCACTTT.

The V call is TRBV4-3, the J call TRBJ2-7, with 10 bases identical to TRBD2. The trim removed 2 bases at V and 6 bases at J, leaving 7 bases unmatched. There are 15 residues in the CDR3. From germline, CDR1 is LGHNA and CDR2 YSLEER. The CDR3 protein is CASSQQTRTSGEQYF. The CDR3 DNA reads as TGCGCCAGCAGCCAACAAACCCGGACTAGCGGCGAGCAGTACTTC.

The chain joins TRBV28 to TRBJ2-7, with D perhaps matching TRBD1 (6 bases). This CDR3 region has 17 residues. Germline CDR1 and CDR2: MDHEN and SYDVKM. With 6 bases removed from V and 3 bases from J, the gap between germline ends came to 24 bases. The CDR3 here is CASSRRFQTGSIYEQYF. For the CDR3, the DNA is TGTGCCAGCAGCCGTCGCTTCCAAACAGGGTCCATCTACGAGCAGTACTTC.

The CDR3 nucleotides read TGCAGCGCCGCAGAGAACACTGAAGCTTTCTTT. Its protein is CSAAENTEAFF. The chain recombines TRBV29-1 with TRBJ1-1; D unresolved. Deletions cut 7 bases from V and 1 base from J, with 7 bases between. Looked up from germline, CDR1 is SQVTM and CDR2 is ANQGSEA. CDR3 length equals 11 residues. The full variable domain, rest sourced from reference TRBV29-1 and TRBJ1-1, is SAVISQKPSRDICQRGTSLTIQCQVDSQVTMMFWYRQQPGQSLTLIATANQGSEATYESGFVIDKFPISRPNLTFSTLTVSNMSPEDSSIYLCSAAENTEAFFGQGTRLTVV.

V and J are TRBV13 and TRBJ1-1, with 7 bases matching TRBD1. The germline V gene has CDR1 PRHDT and CDR2 FYEKMQ (reference sequence). The V and J ends lost 5 bases and 0 bases, in that order; junction bases with no gene match: 21. The CDR3 is 20 amino acids. For the CDR3, the DNA is TGTGCCAGCAGCCTTAAGCCTTCCGTAGGGGGCACACCTATGAACACTGAAGCTTTCTTT. As protein: CASSLKPSVGGTPMNTEAFF.

The chain couples TRBV28 to TRBJ1-2; D is ambiguous. The CDR3 consists of 13 residues. V lost 3 bases to trimming and J lost 3 bases, with 8 bases between them. Looked up from germline, CDR1 is MDHEN and CDR2 is SYDVKM. CDR3 amino acids: CASSFGQDYGYTF. For the CDR3, the DNA is TGTGCCAGCAGTTTCGGGCAGGACTATGGCTACACCTTC.

This chain connects TRBV30 to TRBJ2-3, with 8 bases identical to TRBD2. The CDR3 consists of 17 residues. J lost 1 base, V lost 4 bases, and 13 bases had no gene match. Germline CDR1 GTSNPN, CDR2 SVGIG (reference sequence). The CDR3 protein is CAWTLRGLAQGTDTQYF. The CDR3 bases are TGTGCCTGGACCCTGAGAGGACTAGCACAAGGCACAGATACGCAGTATTTT.

V and J are TRBV19 and TRBJ2-2; TRBD2 agrees at 7 bases. V lost 1 base, J lost 4 bases, and 12 bases stayed unmatched. This CDR3 spans 18 amino acids. Germline CDR1 reads LNHDA; CDR2 reads SQIVND (reference sequence). The CDR3: CASSIVLAAGTGTGELFF. The CDR3 DNA reads TGTGCCAGTAGTATAGTCCTAGCGGCAGGTACGGGCACCGGGGAGCTGTTTTTT. The full variable domain, its missing parts supplied by reference TRBV19 and TRBJ2-2, is DGGITQSPKYLFRKEGQNVTLSCEQNLNHDAMYWYRQDPGQGLRLIYYSQIVNDFQKGDIAEGYSVSREKKESFPLTVTSAQKNPTAFYLCASSIVLAAGTGTGELFFGEGSRLTVL.

V gene TRBV19 combines with J gene TRBJ2-1; TRBD1 might be the D (6 bases). CDR1 is LNHDA, CDR2 SQIVND, per germline (reference sequence). CDR3 length: 15 amino acids. Trimming left V 5 bases short and J 3 bases short, with 14 bases between. The CDR3 DNA is TGTGCCAGTAGTTCCGGGCAGGGGCGCTACAATGAGCAGTTCTTC. It yields the protein CASSSGQGRYNEQFF.

This chain links TRBV30 with TRBJ2-6; D ambiguous. V was shortened by 4 bases and J by 3 bases, with 13 bases between the two germline ends. This CDR3 region has 15 residues. Germline V lookup: CDR1 GTSNPN, CDR2 SVGIG (reference sequence). The CDR3 region is CAWTLAVDGANVLTF. The CDR3 DNA follows: TGTGCCTGGACCCTCGCGGTGGATGGGGCCAACGTCCTGACTTTC.